This T cell receptor beta chain was captured in a study of T cells in Graves' hyperthyroidism and ophthalmopathy. In this sample, this clonotype turned up many times. Amplification of TCR beta CDR3 regions used RNA as the template. Researchers ran a first-round RT-PCR on the TCR CDR3 using the HTBI primer set. TCRdb reprocessed the multiplex PCR reads via MiXCR and lists one record per CDR3 protein. The sample contains hundreds of thousands of distinct CDR3 sequences, 15% to 19% of which appear only once. The CDR3 spans 13 residues. Trimming cost V 2 bases and J 5 bases, with 10 bases left between them.

The chain employs TRBV12-3 or TRBV12-4 and TRBJ2-7; tentatively, D is TRBD1 or TRBD2 (5 bases each). The sequence was obtained from a woman younger than 35 with Graves' hyperthyroidism. The material sequenced was blood. CDR3 region: CASSLSGTHEQYF. The DNA for the CDR3 is TGTGCCAGCAGTTTATCAGGGACCCACGAGCAGTACTTC.